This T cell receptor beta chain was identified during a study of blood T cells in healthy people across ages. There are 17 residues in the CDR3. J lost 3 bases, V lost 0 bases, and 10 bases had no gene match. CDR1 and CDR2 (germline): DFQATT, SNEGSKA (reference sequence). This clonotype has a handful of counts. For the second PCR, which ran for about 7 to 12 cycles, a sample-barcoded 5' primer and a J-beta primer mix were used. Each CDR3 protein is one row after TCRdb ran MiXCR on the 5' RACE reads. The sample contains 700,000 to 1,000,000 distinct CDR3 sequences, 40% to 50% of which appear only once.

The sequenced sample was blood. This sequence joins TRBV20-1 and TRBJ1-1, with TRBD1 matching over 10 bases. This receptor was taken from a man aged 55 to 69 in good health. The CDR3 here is CSAREIRGTGVYTEAFF. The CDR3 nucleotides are TGCAGTGCTAGAGAAATTCGCGGGACAGGGGTTTACACTGAAGCTTTCTTT.